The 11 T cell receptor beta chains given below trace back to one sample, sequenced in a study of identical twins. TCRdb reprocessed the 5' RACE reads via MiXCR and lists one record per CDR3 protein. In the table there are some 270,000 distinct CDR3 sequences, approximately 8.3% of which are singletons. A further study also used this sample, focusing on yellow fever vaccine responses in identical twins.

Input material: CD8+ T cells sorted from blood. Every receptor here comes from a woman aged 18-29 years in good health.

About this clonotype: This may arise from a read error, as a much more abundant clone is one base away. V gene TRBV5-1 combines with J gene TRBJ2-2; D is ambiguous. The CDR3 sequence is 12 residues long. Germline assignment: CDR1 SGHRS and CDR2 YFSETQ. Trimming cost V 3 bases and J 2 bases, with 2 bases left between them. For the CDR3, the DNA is TGCGCCAGCAGCTGTAACACCGGGGAGCTGTTTTTT. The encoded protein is CASSCNTGELFF. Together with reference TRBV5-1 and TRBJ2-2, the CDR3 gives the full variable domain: KAGVTQTPRYLIKTRGQQVTLSCSPISGHRSVSWYQQTPGQGLQFLFEYFSETQRNKGNFPGRFSGRQFSNSRSEMNVSTLELGDSALYLCASSCNTGELFFGEGSRLTVL.

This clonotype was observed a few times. The CDR3 spells CASSFELPYEQYF. CDR3 bases: TGTGCCAGCAGCTTTGAGTTACCCTACGAGCAGTACTTC. The rearrangement uses TRBV7-2 and TRBJ2-7; D remains unclear. Germline V lookup: CDR1 SGHTA, CDR2 FQGNSA. This CDR3 is built from 13 residues. V lost 3 bases, J lost 2 bases, and 8 bases lay in between.

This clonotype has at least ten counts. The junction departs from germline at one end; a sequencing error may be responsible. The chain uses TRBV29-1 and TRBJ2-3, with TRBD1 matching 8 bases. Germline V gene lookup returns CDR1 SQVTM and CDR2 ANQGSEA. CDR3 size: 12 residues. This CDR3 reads CSVQEQGDTQYF. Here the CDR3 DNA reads TGCAGCGTTCAAGAACAGGGGGACACGCAGTATTTT.

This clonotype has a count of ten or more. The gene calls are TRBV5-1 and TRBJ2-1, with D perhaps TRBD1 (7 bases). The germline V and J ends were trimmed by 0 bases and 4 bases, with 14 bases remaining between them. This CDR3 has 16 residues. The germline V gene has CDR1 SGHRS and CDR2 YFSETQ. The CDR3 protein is CASSLGQGGWYNEQFF. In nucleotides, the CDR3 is TGCGCCAGCAGCTTGGGGCAGGGGGGCTGGTACAATGAGCAGTTCTTC.

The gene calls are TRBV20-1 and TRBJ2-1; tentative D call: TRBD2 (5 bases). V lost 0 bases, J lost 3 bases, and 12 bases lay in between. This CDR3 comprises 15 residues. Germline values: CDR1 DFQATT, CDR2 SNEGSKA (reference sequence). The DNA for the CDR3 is TGCAGTGCTAGAGATCTCGGGATCAGCTACAATGAGCAGTTCTTC. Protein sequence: CSARDLGISYNEQFF.

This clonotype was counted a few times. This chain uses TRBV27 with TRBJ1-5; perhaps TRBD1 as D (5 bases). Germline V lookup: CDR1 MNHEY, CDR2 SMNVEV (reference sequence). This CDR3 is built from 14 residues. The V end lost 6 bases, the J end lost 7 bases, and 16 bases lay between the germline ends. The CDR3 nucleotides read TGTGCCAGCAGCCCCCCGGGGGTCGGGCAGCCCCAGCATTTT. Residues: CASSPPGVGQPQHF.

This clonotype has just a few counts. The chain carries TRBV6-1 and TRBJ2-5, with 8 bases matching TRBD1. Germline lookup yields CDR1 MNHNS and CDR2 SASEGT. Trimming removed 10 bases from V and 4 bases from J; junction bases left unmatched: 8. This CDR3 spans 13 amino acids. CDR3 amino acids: CATKRTGPETQYF. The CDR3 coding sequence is TGTGCCACCAAAAGGACAGGGCCAGAGACCCAGTACTTC.

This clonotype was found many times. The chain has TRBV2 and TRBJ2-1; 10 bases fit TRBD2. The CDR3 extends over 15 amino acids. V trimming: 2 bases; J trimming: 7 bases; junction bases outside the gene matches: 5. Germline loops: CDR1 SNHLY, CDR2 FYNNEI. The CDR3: CASSEFTSGMNEQFF. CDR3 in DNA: TGTGCCAGCAGTGAATTCACTAGCGGGATGAATGAGCAGTTCTTC.

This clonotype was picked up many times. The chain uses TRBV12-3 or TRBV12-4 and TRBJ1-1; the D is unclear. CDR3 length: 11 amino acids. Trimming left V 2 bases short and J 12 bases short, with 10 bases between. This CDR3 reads CASSLPPETFF. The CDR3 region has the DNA TGTGCCAGCAGTTTACCGCCGGAGACTTTCTTT.

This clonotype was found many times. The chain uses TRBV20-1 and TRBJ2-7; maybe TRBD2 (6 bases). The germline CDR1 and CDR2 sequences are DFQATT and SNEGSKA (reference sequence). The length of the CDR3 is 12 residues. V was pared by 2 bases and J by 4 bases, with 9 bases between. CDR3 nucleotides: TGCAGTGCTAGACAGGAGGGGTACGAGCAGTACTTC. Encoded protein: CSARQEGYEQYF.

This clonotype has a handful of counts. The CDR3 coding sequence is TGCAGTGCTAGAGATGTGAATAGCAATGAGCAGTTCTTC. This sequence encodes CSARDVNSNEQFF. The genes are TRBV20-1 and TRBJ2-1, with D unclear. Germline assignment: CDR1 DFQATT and CDR2 SNEGSKA (reference sequence). Deletions cut 0 bases from V and 6 bases from J, with 9 bases between. The CDR3 consists of 13 residues.